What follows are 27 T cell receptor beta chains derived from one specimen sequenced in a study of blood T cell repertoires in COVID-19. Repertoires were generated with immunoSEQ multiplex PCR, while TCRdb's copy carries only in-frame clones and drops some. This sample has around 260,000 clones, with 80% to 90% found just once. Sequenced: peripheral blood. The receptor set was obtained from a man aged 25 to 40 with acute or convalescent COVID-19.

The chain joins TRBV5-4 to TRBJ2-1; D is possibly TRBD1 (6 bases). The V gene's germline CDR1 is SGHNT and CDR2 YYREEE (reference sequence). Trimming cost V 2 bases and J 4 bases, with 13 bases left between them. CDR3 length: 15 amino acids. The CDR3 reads CASSLGTPSYNEQFF. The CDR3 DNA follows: TGTGCCAGCAGCTTAGGGACACCCTCTTACAATGAGCAGTTCTTC.

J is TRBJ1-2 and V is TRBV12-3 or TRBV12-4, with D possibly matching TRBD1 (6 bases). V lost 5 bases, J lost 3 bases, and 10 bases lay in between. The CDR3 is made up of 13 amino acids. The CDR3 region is CASSQGQYYGYTF. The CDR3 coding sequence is TGTGCCAGCAGTCAAGGACAGTACTATGGCTACACCTTC.

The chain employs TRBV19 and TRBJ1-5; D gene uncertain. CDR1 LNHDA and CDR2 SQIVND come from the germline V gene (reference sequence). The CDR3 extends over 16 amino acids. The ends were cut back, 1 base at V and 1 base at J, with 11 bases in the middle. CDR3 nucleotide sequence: TGTGCCAGTAGTATAGGTGGAGCACCCAGCAATCAGCCCCAGCATTTT. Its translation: CASSIGGAPSNQPQHF. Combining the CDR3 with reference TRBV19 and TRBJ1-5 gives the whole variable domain DGGITQSPKYLFRKEGQNVTLSCEQNLNHDAMYWYRQDPGQGLRLIYYSQIVNDFQKGDIAEGYSVSREKKESFPLTVTSAQKNPTAFYLCASSIGGAPSNQPQHFGDGTRLSIL.

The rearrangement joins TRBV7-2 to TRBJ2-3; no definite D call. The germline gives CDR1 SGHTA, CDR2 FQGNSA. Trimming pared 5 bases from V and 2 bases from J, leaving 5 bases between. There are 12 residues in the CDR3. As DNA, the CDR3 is TGTGCCAGCAGCCCCTACACAGATACGCAGTATTTT. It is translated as CASSPYTDTQYF. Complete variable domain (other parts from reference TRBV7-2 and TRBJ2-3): GAGVSQSPSNKVTEKGKDVELRCDPISGHTALYWYRQSLGQGLEFLIYFQGNSAPDKSGLPSDRFSAERTGGSVSTLTIQRTQQEDSAVYLCASSPYTDTQYFGPGTRLTVL.

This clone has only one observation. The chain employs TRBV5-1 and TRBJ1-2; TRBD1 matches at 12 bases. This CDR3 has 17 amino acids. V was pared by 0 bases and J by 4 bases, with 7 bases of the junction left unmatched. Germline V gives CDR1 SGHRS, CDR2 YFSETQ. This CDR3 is CASSLDGGQGASYGYTF. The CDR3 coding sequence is TGCGCCAGCAGCTTGGATGGGGGACAGGGGGCTTCCTATGGCTACACCTTC.

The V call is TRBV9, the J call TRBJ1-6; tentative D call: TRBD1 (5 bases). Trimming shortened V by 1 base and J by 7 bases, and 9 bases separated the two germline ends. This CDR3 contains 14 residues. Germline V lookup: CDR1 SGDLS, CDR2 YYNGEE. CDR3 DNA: TGTGCCAGCAGCGTACAGCAGGGCAATTCACCCCTCCACTTT. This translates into CASSVQQGNSPLHF.

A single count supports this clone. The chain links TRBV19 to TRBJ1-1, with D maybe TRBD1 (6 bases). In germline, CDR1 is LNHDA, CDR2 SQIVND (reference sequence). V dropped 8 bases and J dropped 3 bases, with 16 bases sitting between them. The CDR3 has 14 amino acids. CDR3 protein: CASQSKWGHTEAFF. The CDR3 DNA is TGTGCCAGTCAGAGCAAATGGGGGCACACTGAAGCTTTCTTT.

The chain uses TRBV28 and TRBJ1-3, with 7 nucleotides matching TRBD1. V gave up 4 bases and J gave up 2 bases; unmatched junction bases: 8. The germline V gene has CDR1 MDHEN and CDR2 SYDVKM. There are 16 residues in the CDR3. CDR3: CASSYPLGGTGNTIYF. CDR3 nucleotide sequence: TGTGCCAGCAGTTACCCCTTAGGGGGCACTGGAAACACCATATATTTT.

The DNA of the CDR3 is TGTGCCAGCAGGGGCCTGACGGCCTTGAACACTGAAGCTTTCTTT. It specifies CASRGLTALNTEAFF. The V and J genes are TRBV27 and TRBJ1-1; D remains unclear. The V end was cut by 6 bases, the J end by 0 bases, with 14 bases between. Germline V gene sequence: CDR1 MNHEY, CDR2 SMNVEV (reference sequence). The CDR3 is made up of 15 amino acids.

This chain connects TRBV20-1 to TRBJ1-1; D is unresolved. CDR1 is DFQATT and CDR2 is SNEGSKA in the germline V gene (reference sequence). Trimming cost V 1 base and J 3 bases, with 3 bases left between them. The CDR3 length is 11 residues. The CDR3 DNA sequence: TGCAGTGCTAGAGGGCACACTGAAGCTTTCTTT. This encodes CSARGHTEAFF.

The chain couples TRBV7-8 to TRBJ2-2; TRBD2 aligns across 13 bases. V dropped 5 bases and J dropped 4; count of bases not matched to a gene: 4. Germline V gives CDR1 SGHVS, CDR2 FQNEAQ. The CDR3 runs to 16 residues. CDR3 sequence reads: CASSPGLAGLTGELFF. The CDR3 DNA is TGTGCCAGCAGCCCGGGACTAGCGGGACTCACCGGGGAGCTGTTTTTT.

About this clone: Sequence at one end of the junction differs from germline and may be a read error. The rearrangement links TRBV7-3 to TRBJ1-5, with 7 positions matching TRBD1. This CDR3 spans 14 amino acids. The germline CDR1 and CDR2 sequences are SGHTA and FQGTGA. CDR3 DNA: TGTGCCAGCAGCTTCAGACAGGGCAAGCAGCCCCAGCATTTT. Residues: CASSFRQGKQPQHF.

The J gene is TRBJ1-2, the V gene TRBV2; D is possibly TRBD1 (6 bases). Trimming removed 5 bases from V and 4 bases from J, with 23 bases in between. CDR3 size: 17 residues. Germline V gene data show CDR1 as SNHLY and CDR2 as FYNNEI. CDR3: CASSMNRAPQTLYGYTF. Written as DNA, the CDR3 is TGTGCCAGCAGTATGAACAGGGCCCCCCAGACCCTCTATGGCTACACCTTC.

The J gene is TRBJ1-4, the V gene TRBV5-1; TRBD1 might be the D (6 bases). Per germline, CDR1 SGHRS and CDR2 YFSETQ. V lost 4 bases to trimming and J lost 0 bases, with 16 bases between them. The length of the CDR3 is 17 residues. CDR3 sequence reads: CASSQSTGPATNEKLFF. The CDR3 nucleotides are TGCGCCAGCAGCCAATCGACAGGCCCTGCAACTAATGAAAAACTGTTTTTT. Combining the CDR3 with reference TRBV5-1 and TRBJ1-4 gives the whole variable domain KAGVTQTPRYLIKTRGQQVTLSCSPISGHRSVSWYQQTPGQGLQFLFEYFSETQRNKGNFPGRFSGRQFSNSRSEMNVSTLELGDSALYLCASSQSTGPATNEKLFFGSGTQLSVL.

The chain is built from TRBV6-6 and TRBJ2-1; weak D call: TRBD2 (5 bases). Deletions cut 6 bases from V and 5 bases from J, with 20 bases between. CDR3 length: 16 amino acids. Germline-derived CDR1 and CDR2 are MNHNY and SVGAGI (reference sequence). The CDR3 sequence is CASRPLGAEEDNEQFF. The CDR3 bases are TGTGCCAGCAGACCCCTTGGAGCGGAGGAGGACAATGAGCAGTTCTTC.

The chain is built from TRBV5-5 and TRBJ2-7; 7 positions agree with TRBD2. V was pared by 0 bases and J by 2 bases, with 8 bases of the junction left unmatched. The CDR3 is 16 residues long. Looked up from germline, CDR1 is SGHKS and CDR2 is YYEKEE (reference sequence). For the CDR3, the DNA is TGTGCCAGCAGCTTGGCCTATTCGGGGGGAGCCTACGAGCAGTACTTC. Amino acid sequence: CASSLAYSGGAYEQYF.

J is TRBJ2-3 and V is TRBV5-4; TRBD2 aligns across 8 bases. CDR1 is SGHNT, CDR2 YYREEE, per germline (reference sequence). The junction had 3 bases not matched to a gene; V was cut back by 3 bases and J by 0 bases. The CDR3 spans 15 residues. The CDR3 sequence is CASSSERGSTDTQYF. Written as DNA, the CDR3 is TGTGCCAGCAGCTCGGAGCGGGGGAGCACAGATACGCAGTATTTT.

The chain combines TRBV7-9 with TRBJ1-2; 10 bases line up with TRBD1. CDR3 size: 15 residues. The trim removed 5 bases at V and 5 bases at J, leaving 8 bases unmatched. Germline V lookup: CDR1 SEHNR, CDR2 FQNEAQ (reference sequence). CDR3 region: CASSQVGQGYYGYTF. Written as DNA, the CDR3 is TGTGCCAGCAGCCAAGTGGGACAGGGGTATTATGGCTACACCTTC.

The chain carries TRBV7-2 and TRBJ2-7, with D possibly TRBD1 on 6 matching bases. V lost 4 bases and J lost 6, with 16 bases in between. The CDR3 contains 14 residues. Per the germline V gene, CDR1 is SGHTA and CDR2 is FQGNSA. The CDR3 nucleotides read TGTGCCAGCAGCTCCACACCAGGGGTTGTCGAGCAGTACTTC. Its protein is CASSSTPGVVEQYF.

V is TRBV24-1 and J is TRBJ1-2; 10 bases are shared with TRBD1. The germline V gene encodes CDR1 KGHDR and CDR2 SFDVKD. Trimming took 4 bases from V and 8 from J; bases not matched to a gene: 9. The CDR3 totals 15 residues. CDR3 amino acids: CATSDVDRGGSGYTF. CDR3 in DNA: TGTGCCACCAGTGACGTGGACAGGGGGGGGAGCGGCTACACCTTC.

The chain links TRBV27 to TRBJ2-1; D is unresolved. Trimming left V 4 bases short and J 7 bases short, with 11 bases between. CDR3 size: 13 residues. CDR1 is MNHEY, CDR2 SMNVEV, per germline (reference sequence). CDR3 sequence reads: CASSSSFENEQFF. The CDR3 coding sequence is TGTGCCAGCAGTTCCTCCTTCGAGAATGAGCAGTTCTTC.

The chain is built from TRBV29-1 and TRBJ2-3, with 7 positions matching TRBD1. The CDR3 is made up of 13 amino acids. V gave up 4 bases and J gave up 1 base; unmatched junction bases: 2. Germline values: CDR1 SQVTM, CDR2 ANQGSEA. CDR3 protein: CSVAGTGTDTQYF. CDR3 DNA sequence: TGCAGCGTTGCTGGGACAGGCACAGATACGCAGTATTTT.

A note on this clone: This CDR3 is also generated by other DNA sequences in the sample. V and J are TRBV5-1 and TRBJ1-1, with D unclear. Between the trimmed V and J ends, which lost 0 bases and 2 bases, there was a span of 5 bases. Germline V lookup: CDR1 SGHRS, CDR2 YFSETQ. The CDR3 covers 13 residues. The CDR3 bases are TGCGCCAGCAGCTTGGGAGGAAACACTGAAGCTTTCTTT. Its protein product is CASSLGGNTEAFF.

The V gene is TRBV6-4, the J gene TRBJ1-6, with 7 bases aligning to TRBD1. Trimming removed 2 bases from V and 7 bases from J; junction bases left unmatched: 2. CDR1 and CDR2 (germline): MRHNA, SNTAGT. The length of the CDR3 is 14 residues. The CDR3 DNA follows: TGTGCCAGCAGTGACGGGACAGTGAATTCACCCCTCCACTTT. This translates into CASSDGTVNSPLHF.

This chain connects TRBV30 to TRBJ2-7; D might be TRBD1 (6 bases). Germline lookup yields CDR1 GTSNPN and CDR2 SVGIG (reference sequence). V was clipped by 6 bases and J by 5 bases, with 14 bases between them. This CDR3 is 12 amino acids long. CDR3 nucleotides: TGTGCCTGTCCGGGACAAGCTAACGAGCAGTACTTC. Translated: CACPGQANEQYF.

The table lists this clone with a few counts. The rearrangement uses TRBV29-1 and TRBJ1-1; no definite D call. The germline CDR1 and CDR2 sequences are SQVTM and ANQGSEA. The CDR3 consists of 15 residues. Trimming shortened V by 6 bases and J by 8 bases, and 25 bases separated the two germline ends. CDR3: CSVGRNLLLPGEAFF. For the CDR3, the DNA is TGCAGCGTCGGCCGGAATTTATTATTGCCGGGGGAAGCTTTCTTT.

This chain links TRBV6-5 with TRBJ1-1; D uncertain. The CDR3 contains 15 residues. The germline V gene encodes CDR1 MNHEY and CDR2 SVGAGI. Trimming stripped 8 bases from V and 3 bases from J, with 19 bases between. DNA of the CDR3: TGTGCCAGCGTGCCTCCGATCAGCGAGGACACTGAAGCTTTCTTT. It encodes CASVPPISEDTEAFF.